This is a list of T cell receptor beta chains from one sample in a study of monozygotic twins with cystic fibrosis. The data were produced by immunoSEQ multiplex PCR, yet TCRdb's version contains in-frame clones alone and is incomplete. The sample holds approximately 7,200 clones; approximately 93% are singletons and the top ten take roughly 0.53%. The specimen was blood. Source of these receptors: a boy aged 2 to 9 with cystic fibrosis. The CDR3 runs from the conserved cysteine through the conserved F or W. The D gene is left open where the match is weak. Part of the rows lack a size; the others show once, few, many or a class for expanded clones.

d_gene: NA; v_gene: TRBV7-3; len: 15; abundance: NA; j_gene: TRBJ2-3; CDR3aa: CASSGSGASTDTQYF; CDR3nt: TGTGCCAGCAGCGGTAGCGGCGCCAGCACAGATACGCAGTATTTT
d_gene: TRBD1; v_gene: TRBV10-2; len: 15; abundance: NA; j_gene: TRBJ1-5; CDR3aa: CASSGDRVDYQPQHF; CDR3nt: TGCGCCAGCAGTGGAGACAGGGTGGACTATCAGCCCCAGCATTTT
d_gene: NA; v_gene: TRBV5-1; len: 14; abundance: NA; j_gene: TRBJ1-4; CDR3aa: CASSLGATNEKLFF; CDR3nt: TGCGCCAGCAGCTTGGGGGCGACTAATGAAAAACTGTTTTTT
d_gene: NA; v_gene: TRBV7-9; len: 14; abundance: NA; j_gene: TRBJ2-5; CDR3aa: CASSPGLNQETQYF; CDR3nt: TGTGCCAGCAGCCCCGGACTCAACCAAGAGACCCAGTACTTC
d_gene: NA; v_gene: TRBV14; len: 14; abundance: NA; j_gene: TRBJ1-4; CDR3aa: CASREGGSGEKLFF; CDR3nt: TGTGCCAGCAGAGAGGGGGGCTCGGGTGAAAAACTGTTTTTT
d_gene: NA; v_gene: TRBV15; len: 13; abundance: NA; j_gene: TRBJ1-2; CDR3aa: CATSRGNNYGYTF; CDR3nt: TGTGCCACCAGCAGAGGCAATAACTATGGCTACACCTTC
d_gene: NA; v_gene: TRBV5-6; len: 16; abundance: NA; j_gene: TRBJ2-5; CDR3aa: CASSLRTLGWGETQYF; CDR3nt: TGTGCCAGCAGCCTCCGGACCCTCGGGTGGGGGGAGACCCAGTACTTC
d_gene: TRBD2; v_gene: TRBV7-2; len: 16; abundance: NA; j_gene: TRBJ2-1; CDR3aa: CASSLAGGGAYNEQFF; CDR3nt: TGTGCCAGCAGCTTAGCGGGCGGGGGGGCCTACAATGAGCAGTTCTTC
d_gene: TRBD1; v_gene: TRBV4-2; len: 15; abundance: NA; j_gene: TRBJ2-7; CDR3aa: CASSQGDQGAYEQYF; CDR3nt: TGTGCCAGCAGCCAAGGGGATCAGGGGGCCTACGAGCAGTACTTC
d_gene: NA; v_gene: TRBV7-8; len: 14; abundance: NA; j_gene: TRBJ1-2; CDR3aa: CASSFPQAPDGYTF; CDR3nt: TGTGCCAGCAGCTTCCCACAGGCGCCTGATGGCTACACCTTC
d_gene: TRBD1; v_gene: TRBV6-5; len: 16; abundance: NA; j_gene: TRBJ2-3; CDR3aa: CASSSFWTGGEDTQYF; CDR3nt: TGTGCCAGCAGTTCGTTTTGGACAGGGGGCGAAGATACGCAGTATTTT
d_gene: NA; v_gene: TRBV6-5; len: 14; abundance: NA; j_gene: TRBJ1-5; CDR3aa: CASSYSQGHQPQHF; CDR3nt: TGTGCCAGCAGTTACTCCCAAGGGCATCAGCCCCAGCATTTT
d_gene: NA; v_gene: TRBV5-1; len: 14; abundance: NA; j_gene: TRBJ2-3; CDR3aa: CASTQQGGADTQYF; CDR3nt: TGCGCCAGCACCCAACAGGGCGGGGCAGATACGCAGTATTTT
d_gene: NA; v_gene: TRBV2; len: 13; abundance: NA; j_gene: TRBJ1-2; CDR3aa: CASSAGQSYGYTF; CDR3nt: TGTGCCAGCAGTGCCGGACAGAGCTATGGCTACACCTTC
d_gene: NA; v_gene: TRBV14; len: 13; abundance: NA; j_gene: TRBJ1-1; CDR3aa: CATSTGLNTEAFF; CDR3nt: TGTGCCACCTCGACAGGACTGAACACTGAAGCTTTCTTT
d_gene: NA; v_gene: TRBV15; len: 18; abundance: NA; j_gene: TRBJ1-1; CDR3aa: CATSREVPLYDGNTEAFF; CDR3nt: TGTGCCACCAGCAGAGAGGTTCCCTTGTACGACGGAAACACTGAAGCTTTCTTT
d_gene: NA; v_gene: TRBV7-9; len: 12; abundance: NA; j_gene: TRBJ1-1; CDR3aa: CASSLDSNEAFF; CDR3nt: TGTGCCAGCAGCTTAGACAGTAATGAAGCTTTCTTT
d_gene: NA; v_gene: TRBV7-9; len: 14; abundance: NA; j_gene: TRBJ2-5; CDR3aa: CASSPESFEETQYF; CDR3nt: TGTGCCAGCAGCCCCGAGAGTTTTGAAGAGACCCAGTACTTC
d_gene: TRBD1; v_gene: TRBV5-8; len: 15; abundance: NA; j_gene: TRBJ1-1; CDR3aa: CASSSRTGIFTEAFF; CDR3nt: TGTGCCAGCAGCAGCCGGACAGGAATCTTCACTGAAGCTTTCTTT
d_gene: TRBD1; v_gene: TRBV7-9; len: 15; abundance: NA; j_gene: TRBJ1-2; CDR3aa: CASSPGQGANYGYTF; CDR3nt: TGTGCCAGCAGTCCTGGACAGGGGGCTAACTATGGCTACACCTTC
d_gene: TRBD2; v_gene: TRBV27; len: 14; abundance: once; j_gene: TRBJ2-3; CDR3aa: CASSLAGGADTQYF; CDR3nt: TGTGCCAGCAGTTTAGCGGGGGGCGCGGATACGCAGTATTTT
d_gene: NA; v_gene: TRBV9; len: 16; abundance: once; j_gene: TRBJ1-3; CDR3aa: CASSETPGSSGNTIYF; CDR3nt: TGTGCCAGCAGCGAGACTCCGGGGTCGTCTGGAAACACCATATATTTT
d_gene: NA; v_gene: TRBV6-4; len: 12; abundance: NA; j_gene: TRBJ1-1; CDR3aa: CASSDLQGKAFF; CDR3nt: TGTGCCAGCAGTGACCTCCAGGGTAAAGCTTTCTTT
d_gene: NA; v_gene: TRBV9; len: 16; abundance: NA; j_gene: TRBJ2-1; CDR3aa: CASSVKAGSFYNEQFF; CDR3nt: TGTGCCAGCAGCGTGAAAGCGGGCAGTTTTTACAATGAGCAGTTCTTC
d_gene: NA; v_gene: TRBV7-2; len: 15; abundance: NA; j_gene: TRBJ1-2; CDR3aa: CASSSGTRGRDGYTF; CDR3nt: TGTGCCAGCAGCTCCGGCACTAGGGGTAGGGATGGCTACACCTTC
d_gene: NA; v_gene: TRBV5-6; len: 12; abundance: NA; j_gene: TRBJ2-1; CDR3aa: CASSVTVDEQFF; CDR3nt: TGTGCCAGCAGCGTAACGGTCGATGAGCAGTTCTTC
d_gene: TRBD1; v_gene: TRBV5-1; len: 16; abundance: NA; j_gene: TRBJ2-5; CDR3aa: CASSSWTGGLQETQYF; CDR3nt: TGCGCCAGCAGCTCCTGGACAGGGGGCCTCCAAGAGACCCAGTACTTC
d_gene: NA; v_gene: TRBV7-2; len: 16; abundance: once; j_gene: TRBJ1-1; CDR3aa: CASSLAPRVVDTEAFF; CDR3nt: TGTGCCAGCAGCTTAGCACCCAGGGTCGTTGACACTGAAGCTTTCTTT
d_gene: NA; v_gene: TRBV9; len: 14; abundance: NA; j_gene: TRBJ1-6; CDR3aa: CASSVGGGKSPLHF; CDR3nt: TGTGCCAGCAGCGTAGGAGGGGGGAAGTCACCCCTCCACTTT
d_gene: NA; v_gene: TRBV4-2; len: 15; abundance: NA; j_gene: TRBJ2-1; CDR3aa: CASSQELAEYNEQFF; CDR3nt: TGTGCCAGCAGCCAAGAGTTAGCGGAGTACAATGAGCAGTTCTTC
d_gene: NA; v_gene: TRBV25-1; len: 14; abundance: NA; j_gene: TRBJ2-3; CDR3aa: CASSETGITDTQYF; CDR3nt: TGTGCCAGCAGTGAAACGGGGATCACAGATACGCAGTATTTT
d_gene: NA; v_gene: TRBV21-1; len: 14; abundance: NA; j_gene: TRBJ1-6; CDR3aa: CASSKTGGASPLHF; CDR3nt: TGTGCCAGCAGCAAAACAGGGGGCGCTTCACCCCTCCACTTT
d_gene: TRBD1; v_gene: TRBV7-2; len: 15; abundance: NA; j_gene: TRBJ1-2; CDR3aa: CASSPTGGTGWGYTF; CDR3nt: TGTGCCAGCAGCCCAACAGGGGGGACAGGGTGGGGCTACACCTTC
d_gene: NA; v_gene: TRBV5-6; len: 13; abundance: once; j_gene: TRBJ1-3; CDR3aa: CASSSGSGNTIYF; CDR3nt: TGTGCCAGCAGCTCTGGCTCTGGAAACACCATATATTTT
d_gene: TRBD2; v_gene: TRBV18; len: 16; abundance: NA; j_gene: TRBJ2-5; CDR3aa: CASSGVSGGLQETQYF; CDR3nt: TGTGCCAGCTCAGGTGTAAGCGGGGGATTACAAGAGACCCAGTACTTC
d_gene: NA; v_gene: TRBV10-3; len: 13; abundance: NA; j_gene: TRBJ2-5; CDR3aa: CAISERGGETQYF; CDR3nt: TGTGCCATCAGTGAGCGGGGTGGAGAGACCCAGTACTTC
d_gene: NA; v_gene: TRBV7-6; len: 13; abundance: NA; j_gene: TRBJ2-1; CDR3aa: CASSSSLINEQFF; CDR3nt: TGTGCCAGCAGCTCGTCCCTAATCAATGAGCAGTTCTTC
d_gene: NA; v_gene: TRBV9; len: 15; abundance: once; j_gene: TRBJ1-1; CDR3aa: CASTPSGQLGTEAFF; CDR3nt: TGTGCCAGCACTCCTAGCGGACAACTAGGGACTGAAGCTTTCTTT
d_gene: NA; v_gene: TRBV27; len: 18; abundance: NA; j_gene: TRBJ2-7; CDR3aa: CASSLSIPFTGPIYEQYF; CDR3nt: TGTGCCAGCAGTTTATCTATACCCTTCACGGGGCCCATCTACGAGCAGTACTTC